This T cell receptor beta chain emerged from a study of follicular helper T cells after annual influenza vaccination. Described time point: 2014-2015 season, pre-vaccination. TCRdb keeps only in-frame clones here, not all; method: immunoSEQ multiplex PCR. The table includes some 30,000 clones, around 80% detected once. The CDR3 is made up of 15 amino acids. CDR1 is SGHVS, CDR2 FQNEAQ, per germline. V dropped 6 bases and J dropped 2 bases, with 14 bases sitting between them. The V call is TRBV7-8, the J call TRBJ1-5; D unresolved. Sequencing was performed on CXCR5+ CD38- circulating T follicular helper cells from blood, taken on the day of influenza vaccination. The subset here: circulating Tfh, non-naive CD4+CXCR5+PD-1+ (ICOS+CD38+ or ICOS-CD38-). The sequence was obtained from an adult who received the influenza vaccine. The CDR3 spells CASSSMLLGNQPQHF. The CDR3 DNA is TGTGCCAGCAGTTCTATGCTGCTGGGCAATCAGCCCCAGCATTTT.